Detailed here is one T cell receptor (beta chain). The data were obtained in a study of breast tumors, draining lymph nodes, adjacent tissues. Between the trimmed V and J ends, which lost 7 bases and 0 bases, there was a span of 3 bases. Germline assignment: CDR1 LGHNT and CDR2 FRNRAP. This CDR3 comprises 11 residues. Axillary draining lymph nodes of breast cancer patients supplied the node samples. MiXCR, applied by TCRdb to the multiplex PCR reads, yields one record per CDR3 protein. This table holds 270,000 or so distinct CDR3 sequences, around 30% found once. This clonotype originated in a female donor with breast cancer. Some clones in this sample may be carry-over from other donors' samples. The chain joins TRBV12-5 to TRBJ1-1; D ambiguous. Sample: axillary lymph node tissue. The CDR3 here is CASEMNTEAFF. The DNA of the CDR3 is TGTGCTAGTGAAATGAACACTGAAGCTTTCTTT. The whole variable domain, remainder taken from reference TRBV12-5 and TRBJ1-1, is DARVTQTPRHKVTEMGQEVTMRCQPILGHNTVFWYRQTMMQGLELLAYFRNRAPLDDSGMPKDRFSAEMPDATLATLKIQPSEPRDSAVYFCASEMNTEAFFGQGTRLTVV.